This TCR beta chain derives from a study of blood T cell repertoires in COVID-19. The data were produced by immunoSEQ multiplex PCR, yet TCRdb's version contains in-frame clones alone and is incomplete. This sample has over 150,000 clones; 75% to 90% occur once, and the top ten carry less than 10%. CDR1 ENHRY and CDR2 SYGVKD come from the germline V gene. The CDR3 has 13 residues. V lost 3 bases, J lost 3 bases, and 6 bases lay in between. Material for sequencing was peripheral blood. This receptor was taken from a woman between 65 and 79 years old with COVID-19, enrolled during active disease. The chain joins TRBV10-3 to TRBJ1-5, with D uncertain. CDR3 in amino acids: CAISDSDNQPQHF. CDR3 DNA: TGTGCCATCAGTGATAGTGACAATCAGCCCCAGCATTTT.